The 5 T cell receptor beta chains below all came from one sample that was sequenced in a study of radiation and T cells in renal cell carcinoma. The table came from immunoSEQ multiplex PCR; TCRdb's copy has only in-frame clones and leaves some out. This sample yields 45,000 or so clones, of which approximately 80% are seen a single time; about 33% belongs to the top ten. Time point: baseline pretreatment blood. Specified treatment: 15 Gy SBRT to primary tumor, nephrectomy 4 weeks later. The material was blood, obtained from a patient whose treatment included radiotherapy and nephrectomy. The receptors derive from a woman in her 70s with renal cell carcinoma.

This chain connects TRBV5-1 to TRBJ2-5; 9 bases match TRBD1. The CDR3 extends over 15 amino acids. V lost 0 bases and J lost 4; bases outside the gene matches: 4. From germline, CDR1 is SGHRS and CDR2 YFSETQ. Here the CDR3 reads CASSLGDRVGETQYF. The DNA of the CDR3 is TGCGCCAGCAGCTTGGGGGACAGGGTCGGAGAGACCCAGTACTTC.

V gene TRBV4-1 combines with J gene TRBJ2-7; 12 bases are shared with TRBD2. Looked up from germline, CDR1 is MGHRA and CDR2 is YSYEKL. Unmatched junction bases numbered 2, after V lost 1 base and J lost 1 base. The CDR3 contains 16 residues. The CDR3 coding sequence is TGCGCCAGCAGCCAAGCGACTAGCGGGGGATCCTACGAGCAGTACTTC. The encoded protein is CASSQATSGGSYEQYF.

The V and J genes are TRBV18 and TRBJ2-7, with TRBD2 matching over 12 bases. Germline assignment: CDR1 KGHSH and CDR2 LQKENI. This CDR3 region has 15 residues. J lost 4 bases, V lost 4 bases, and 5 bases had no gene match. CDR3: CASSLTSGGGYEQYF. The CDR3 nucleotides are TGTGCCAGCTCACTGACTAGCGGGGGAGGATACGAGCAGTACTTC.

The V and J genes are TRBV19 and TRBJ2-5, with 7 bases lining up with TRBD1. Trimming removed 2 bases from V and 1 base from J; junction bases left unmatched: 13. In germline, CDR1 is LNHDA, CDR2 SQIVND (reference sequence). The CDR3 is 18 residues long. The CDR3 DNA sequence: TGTGCCAGTAGTATACCCAACCTCTGGGCAGGGGGCCAAGAGACCCAGTACTTC. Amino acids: CASSIPNLWAGGQETQYF. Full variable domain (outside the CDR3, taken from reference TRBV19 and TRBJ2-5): DGGITQSPKYLFRKEGQNVTLSCEQNLNHDAMYWYRQDPGQGLRLIYYSQIVNDFQKGDIAEGYSVSREKKESFPLTVTSAQKNPTAFYLCASSIPNLWAGGQETQYFGPGTRLLVL.

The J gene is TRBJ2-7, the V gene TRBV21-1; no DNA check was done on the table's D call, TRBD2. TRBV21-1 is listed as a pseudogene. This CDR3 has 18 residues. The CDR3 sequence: CASSKAACWRYLPYEQYF. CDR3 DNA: TGTGCCAGCAGCAAAGCAGCTTGTTGGAGATACCTCCCCTACGAGCAGTACTTC.